This T cell receptor beta chain is drawn from a study of T cells after yellow fever vaccination. CDR1 and CDR2 from the germline V gene are LGHNA and YNFKEQ. J lost 6 bases, V lost 8 bases, and 11 bases had no gene match. The CDR3 loop spans 15 amino acids. In making TCR cDNA, 5'RACE template switching added a universal primer site and UMIs to it. TCRdb passed the 5' RACE reads through MiXCR, listing each CDR3 protein once. This sample has some 550,000 distinct CDR3 sequences, with roughly 21% found just once. The source is a young man who received the YFV17D yellow fever vaccine. The chain is built from TRBV4-2 and TRBJ2-1; 9 bases align to TRBD2. The sample here was PBMCs, taken 15 days after the yellow fever booster vaccination. The CDR3 region has the DNA TGTGCCAGCCTACCCAGCGGGAGGAAAGGCAATGAGCAGTTCTTC. The encoded protein is CASLPSGRKGNEQFF.